Detailed here is one T cell receptor beta chain. This clone's antigen is unknown. Base qualities are not recorded, but no much larger clone differs from it by a single base. The TCR beta CDR3 regions were amplified from the RNA transcripts. A first-round RT-PCR of the TCR CDR3 used the HTBI primer set with the Qiagen OneStep RT-PCR kit. A second multiplex PCR round built the libraries, followed by size selection and purification. Sequencing of the libraries was done on an Illumina HiSeq2000 using paired-end 100 bp reads. As for the authors' bioinformatics: SOAPnuke was used to process the raw data, removing reads that contained adapters or uncalled bases, had a mean Phred below 15, or lacked an exact match to the constant primer or identifier. High-quality paired reads were merged with COPE v1.2.5, and unique nucleotide sequences were defined as clonotypes. MiTCR v1.1 was used to align the clonotypes against IMGT TRBV, TRBD and TRBJ reference segments. The analysis included only V-J combinations with a frequency above 0.0001, which together covered around 99% of the repertoires. A TCS score was defined as the ratio between F50 (clonal expansion) and ExV (chaos), using BLOSUM62-based TCRdist between CDR3 peptides within each V-J. Welch's t-statistics and random forest reduced around 550 V-J features to 13, which were used in a naive Bayes classifier (R e1071). In TCRdb, the public reads were trimmed at Q25 with fastp and aligned with MiXCR, with productive beta chains retained. Identical CDR3 protein sequences are pooled into one entry, listed with their most common genes and DNA. The V and J calls and clone size are TCRdb's, not the authors'. The sample has more than 75,000 distinct CDR3 sequences on record, over 50% of them singletons. Clones ranked in the top ten supply 25% to 30% of the sample.

The germline V gene encodes CDR1 SGHTA and CDR2 FQGNSA. There are 13 amino acids in the CDR3, from cysteine to phenylalanine inclusive. The DNA shown is the 39-base CDR3, in frame from base 1. V gives up 11 bases and J gives up 8 bases, and the segment between their germline ends measures 21 bases. These data originate in a study of T cells in Graves' hyperthyroidism and ophthalmopathy (dated by TCRdb to between 2018 and 2021). At the level of the whole study: Peripheral blood samples were taken at initial diagnosis, before any treatment was given. In addition, the study compared T-cell repertoires in thyroid tissue and in blood from six Graves' hyperthyroidism patients. TCR Vbeta CDR3 sequencing of 120 to 150 peripheral blood samples (roughly 41 ophthalmopathy, roughly 72 hyperthyroidism and roughly 17 progressor patients) is reported in the paper. To identify distinguishing TCR V-J signatures, a discovery cohort of some 100 patients was used, comprising some 45 with Graves' ophthalmopathy and under 60 with stable Graves' hyperthyroidism. Following sampling, methimazole starting at 30 mg daily was given to hyperthyroidism patients, and high-dose intravenous methylprednisolone was given to ophthalmopathy patients. The 100 discovery patients were randomly split 7:3 into training and test sets. Prospective prediction of ophthalmopathy was tested in an independent validation cohort consisting of about 20 hyperthyroidism patients and 15 or so patients who later progressed to ophthalmopathy. Paper-wide results and their limitations: Sample size was not statistically predetermined, and investigators were not blinded to group allocation. In validation, the model predicted progression to ophthalmopathy a median of roughly 6.1 months before onset, with about 71% sensitivity and roughly 77% specificity. Ophthalmopathy was separated from stable hyperthyroidism by a 13 V-J signature model, with approximately 89% sensitivity and roughly 81% specificity obtained in cross-validation and 80%/75% obtained in testing. Most expanded thyroid clonotypes (frequency above 0.001) were also found in blood, which suggests that blood repertoires may mirror thyroid immune responses.

A patient counted as having stable Graves' hyperthyroidism if no progression to ophthalmopathy occurred over 18 months of follow-up. The hyperthyroidism patients were between 18 and 65 years old and newly diagnosed, with a disease duration of less than 2 months. Patients with uncontrolled infections, other autoimmune diseases, pregnancy or lactation were excluded. Diagnoses were based on clinical symptoms, serum thyroxine and TRAb, thyroid ultrasound and orbital computed tomography. PBMCs were isolated from about 9 ml of fresh peripheral blood by Ficoll-Paque density gradient centrifugation. Trizol reagent was used to extract total RNA, and RNA quality was then checked on an Agilent 2100 Bioanalyzer.

The specimen sequenced was blood. The chain is assembled from TRBV7-2 and TRBJ1-2, with TRBD1 tentatively as D gene (6 bases match). The receptor was derived from a woman aged 40 to 49 with Graves' hyperthyroidism. The CDR3 protein is CACPRAGHNGYTF. The nucleotide sequence is TGTGCCTGCCCCCGAGCGGGACATAACGGCTACACCTTC.